This entry features one T cell receptor (beta chain) sequence. Source study methods: Reference gene primers were amplified, and this amplification served to estimate nucleated cell counts. Assay used: immunoSEQ multiplex PCR; TCRdb lists only in-frame clones, some missing. The D gene and trimming were derived from the DNA, and the V and J assignments and clone size from that table. The sample lists over 300,000 clones; almost 90% were seen once. This sample stems from a study of blood T cell repertoires in COVID-19. About the research overall: Acute and convalescent COVID-19 specimens originated in the United States, Italy and Spain. T cells, B-cell-depleted T cells, or PBMCs supplied cDNA or gDNA.

CDR3 length: 16 residues. Losses at the gene ends were 0 bases for V and 1 base for J; bases not matched to a gene: 3. Germline V lookup: CDR1 MRHNA, CDR2 SNTAGT. The TCR was taken from a man aged 18-30 years with active or convalescent COVID-19. The rearrangement links TRBV6-4 to TRBJ2-1; 7 nucleotides match TRBD2. The sequenced material came from peripheral blood. CDR3 bases: TGTGCCAGCAGTGACTCGAGACTAGCTTCCTACAATGAGCAGTTCTTC. Protein sequence: CASSDSRLASYNEQFF.